These T cell receptor beta chains were read from a single sample in a study of blood T cell repertoires in COVID-19. The assay was immunoSEQ multiplex PCR, and TCRdb's table has in-frame clones only and misses some. The sample lists fewer than 8,500 clones; roughly nine tenths were seen once. Sequenced sample: peripheral blood. The origin of the receptors is an older man with active COVID-19. Both conserved end residues are part of each CDR3. The D gene is left open where the match is weak. The size entry is marked missing in some rows and otherwise reads once, few, many or a size class.

j_gene | v_gene | abundance | d_gene | CDR3aa | CDR3nt
TRBJ2-7 | TRBV18 | large | TRBD1 | CASSPRQGSGEQYF | TGTGCCAGCTCACCCCGACAGGGATCAGGCGAGCAGTACTTC
TRBJ2-1 | TRBV6-5 | NA | NA | CASRLDRRKFF | TGTGCCAGCAGACTAGACAGGCGTAAGTTCTTC
TRBJ2-2 | TRBV5-6 | NA | NA | CASSLVWQGFVTGELFF | TGTGCCAGCAGCTTGGTCTGGCAGGGGTTCGTCACCGGGGAGCTGTTTTTT
TRBJ2-3 | TRBV3-1/TRBV3-2 | NA | NA | CASSQEDSDTDTQYF | TGTGCCAGCAGTCAAGAAGACAGTGACACAGATACGCAGTATTTT
TRBJ2-3 | TRBV19 | NA | TRBD2 | CASSFPGGPSTDTQYF | TGTGCCAGTAGTTTCCCGGGAGGTCCTAGCACAGATACGCAGTATTTT
TRBJ2-5 | TRBV12-3/TRBV12-4 | NA | NA | CASSPGRKETQYF | TGTGCCAGCAGCCCTGGGAGGAAAGAGACCCAGTACTTC
TRBJ1-4 | TRBV6-5 | NA | NA | CASRQNEKLFF | TGTGCCAGCAGACAAAATGAAAAACTGTTTTTT
TRBJ1-1 | TRBV20-1 | NA | NA | CSASEISTEAFF | TGCAGTGCTAGTGAGATCAGCACTGAAGCTTTCTTT
TRBJ2-5 | TRBV4-1 | NA | NA | CASSHREGGETQYF | TGCGCCAGCAGCCATAGAGAGGGGGGGGAGACCCAGTACTTC
TRBJ2-7 | TRBV7-9 | once | NA | CASSPGLNEQYF | TGTGCCAGCAGTCCGGGACTTAACGAGCAGTACTTC
TRBJ1-1 | TRBV6-5 | NA | NA | CASSYSRGNTEAFF | TGTGCCAGCAGTTACTCAAGGGGGAACACTGAAGCTTTCTTT
TRBJ2-5 | TRBV11-3 | once | TRBD2 | CASSAGTSGEETQYF | TGTGCCAGCAGCGCTGGGACTAGCGGGGAAGAGACCCAGTACTTC
TRBJ2-1 | TRBV7-9 | NA | NA | CASSLVWGAYNEQFF | TGTGCCAGCAGCTTAGTCTGGGGGGCCTACAATGAGCAGTTCTTC
TRBJ2-1 | TRBV4-1 | NA | TRBD2 | CASSLKPSGGGNEQFF | TGCGCCAGCAGCTTAAAGCCTAGCGGGGGGGGAAATGAGCAGTTCTTC
TRBJ2-3 | TRBV29-1 | NA | NA | CSVEELADTQYF | TGCAGCGTTGAGGAGCTAGCAGATACGCAGTATTTT
TRBJ1-2 | TRBV23-1 | NA | TRBD1 | CARRPRTGDNYGYTF | TGCGCCAGAAGACCACGGACAGGAGATAACTATGGCTACACCTTC
TRBJ2-3 | TRBV19 | NA | NA | CASSIRTTWRSDTQYF | TGTGCCAGTAGTATAAGGACTACCTGGAGATCAGATACGCAGTATTTT
TRBJ2-7 | TRBV21-1 | NA | NA | CASSKKGPPGHLYEQYF | TGTGCCAGCAGCAAAAAGGGACCTCCGGGACACCTCTACGAGCAGTACTTC
TRBJ1-5 | TRBV19 | NA | TRBD1 | CASSAGTGEASNQPQHF | TGTGCCAGTAGTGCCGGGACAGGGGAGGCTAGCAATCAGCCCCAGCATTTT
TRBJ2-3 | TRBV20-1 | NA | NA | CSASGGTGSQYF | TGCAGTGCTAGTGGAGGTACCGGGTCGCAGTATTTT
TRBJ2-2 | TRBV5-6 | NA | NA | CASTLLSAANTGELFF | TGTGCCAGCACCCTCTTGTCCGCGGCGAACACCGGGGAGCTGTTTTTT
TRBJ2-7 | TRBV15 | NA | TRBD1 | CATSRDWGTEIYEQYF | TGTGCCACCAGCAGAGATTGGGGGACAGAAATTTACGAGCAGTACTTC
TRBJ2-5 | TRBV29-1 | NA | TRBD2 | CSAAGGARETQYF | TGCAGCGCCGCCGGGGGGGCACGAGAGACCCAGTACTTC
TRBJ1-2 | TRBV6-5 | NA | NA | CASSYSQDLANYGYTF | TGTGCCAGCAGTTATTCCCAGGACTTAGCTAACTATGGCTACACCTTC
TRBJ2-5 | TRBV7-3 | NA | TRBD2 | CASSLTGAGGSETQYF | TGTGCCAGCAGCTTAACGGGGGCGGGAGGGAGCGAGACCCAGTACTTC
TRBJ1-5 | TRBV6-6 | NA | NA | CASSYSDTYSNQPQHF | TGTGCCAGCAGTTACTCAGACACTTATAGCAATCAGCCCCAGCATTTT
TRBJ2-3 | TRBV24-1 | once | TRBD2 | CATSASGGDSTDTQYF | TGTGCCACCAGTGCCTCGGGGGGGGACAGCACAGATACGCAGTATTTT
TRBJ1-2 | TRBV7-9 | once | TRBD1 | CASSLGGTGRSYGYTF | TGTGCCAGCAGCTTAGGGGGGACAGGCCGCTCCTATGGCTACACCTTC
TRBJ1-1 | TRBV29-1 | NA | TRBD1 | CSVEVQGMNTEAFF | TGCAGCGTTGAAGTACAGGGGATGAACACTGAAGCTTTCTTT
TRBJ1-2 | TRBV20-1 | NA | TRBD1 | CSASWDRGYGYTF | TGCAGTGCTAGTTGGGACAGGGGCTATGGCTACACCTTC
TRBJ2-2 | TRBV5-5 | NA | TRBD2 | CASSSSGGNTGELFF | TGTGCCAGCAGCTCAAGCGGGGGGAACACCGGGGAGCTGTTTTTT
TRBJ2-3 | TRBV11-2 | NA | NA | CASSSRTQSSTDTQYF | TGTGCCAGCAGCTCCCGGACACAAAGTAGCACAGATACGCAGTATTTT
TRBJ1-2 | TRBV6-2/TRBV6-3 | NA | TRBD1 | CASSYPFKTGDYGYTF | TGTGCCAGCAGTTACCCCTTCAAAACAGGGGACTATGGCTACACCTTC
TRBJ2-7 | TRBV5-5 | NA | NA | CASSSSPDYEQYF | TGTGCCAGCAGCTCTAGTCCGGACTACGAGCAGTACTTC
TRBJ1-6 | TRBV2 | NA | TRBD1 | CASTGTGENSPLHF | TGTGCCAGCACCGGGACAGGGGAAAATTCACCCCTCCACTTT
TRBJ2-5 | TRBV6-5 | NA | TRBD2 | CASSRTSGGKETQYF | TGTGCCAGCAGCCGGACTAGCGGGGGTAAAGAGACCCAGTACTTC
TRBJ2-5 | TRBV10-2 | NA | NA | CASSISVETQYF | TGCGCCAGCAGTATTAGCGTAGAGACCCAGTACTTC
TRBJ2-1 | TRBV5-1 | NA | TRBD2 | CASSQQAGGPDEQFF | TGCGCCAGCAGCCAACAGGCGGGGGGGCCGGATGAGCAGTTCTTC
TRBJ1-2 | TRBV30 | NA | TRBD1 | CAWSQTGRNYGYTF | TGTGCCTGGAGCCAGACAGGGCGGAACTATGGCTACACCTTC
TRBJ1-2 | TRBV28 | NA | TRBD1 | CASTQGQGAIGYGYTF | TGTGCCAGCACCCAAGGACAGGGGGCGATCGGCTATGGCTACACCTTC
TRBJ1-6 | TRBV7-3 | few | NA | CASSLNHRNSPLHF | TGTGCCAGCAGCTTAAACCACAGGAATTCACCCCTCCACTTT
TRBJ2-5 | TRBV11-3 | NA | NA | CASSSRPGETQYF | TGTGCCAGCAGCTCCCGACCGGGGGAGACCCAGTACTTC
TRBJ1-5 | TRBV4-1 | NA | TRBD1 | CASSQDWTGRGVGSNQPQHF | TGCGCCAGCAGCCAAGACTGGACAGGGAGGGGTGTCGGCAGCAATCAGCCCCAGCATTTT
TRBJ2-7 | TRBV6-6 | NA | TRBD2 | CASSYEGLEYEQYF | TGTGCCAGCAGTTACGAAGGACTAGAGTACGAGCAGTACTTC
TRBJ2-7 | TRBV4-3 | NA | TRBD1 | CASSQRTGFTYEQYF | TGCGCCAGCAGCCAAAGGACAGGGTTCACCTACGAGCAGTACTTC
TRBJ2-4 | TRBV10-2 | NA | TRBD1 | CASSADRARNIQYF | TGCGCCAGCAGTGCGGACAGGGCGAGGAACATTCAGTACTTC
TRBJ2-3 | TRBV6-6 | NA | TRBD1 | CASSYWTGGARNTQYF | TGTGCCAGCAGTTATTGGACAGGGGGCGCGAGGAATACGCAGTATTTT
TRBJ1-2 | TRBV27 | NA | NA | CASSTTTPGVRGGYTF | TGTGCCAGCAGTACCACAACCCCGGGAGTACGGGGTGGCTACACCTTC
TRBJ2-2 | TRBV27 | NA | NA | CASSWSGANTGELFF | TGTGCCAGCAGTTGGTCGGGGGCGAACACCGGGGAGCTGTTTTTT
TRBJ1-3 | TRBV16 | NA | NA | CASSQSTGSLNTIYF | TGTGCCAGCAGCCAATCCACAGGGTCTTTGAACACCATATATTTT
TRBJ2-7 | TRBV4-2 | NA | TRBD2 | CASSQERGGSYEQYF | TGTGCCAGCAGCCAAGAACGGGGGGGGTCCTACGAGCAGTACTTC
TRBJ2-7 | TRBV6-6 | few | TRBD1 | CASSPWDRGLSMRYEQYF | TGTGCCAGCAGTCCCTGGGACAGGGGACTAAGTATGCGCTACGAGCAGTACTTC
TRBJ2-7 | TRBV12-2 | once | NA | CASRLITEAGPDYEQYF | TGTGCAAGTCGCTTGATCACAGAAGCGGGGCCCGACTACGAGCAGTACTTC
TRBJ2-2 | TRBV7-2 | NA | NA | CASSPGTNTGELFF | TGTGCCAGCAGCCCAGGTACGAACACCGGGGAGCTGTTTTTT
TRBJ1-4 | TRBV5-1 | once | NA | CASSPGVSNEKLFF | TGCGCCAGCAGCCCGGGGGTTTCTAATGAAAAACTGTTTTTT
TRBJ2-5 | TRBV7-9 | NA | TRBD1 | CASSLGRTGQGGETQYF | TGTGCCAGCAGCTTAGGGCGGACGGGACAGGGCGGAGAGACCCAGTACTTC
TRBJ1-1 | TRBV2 | NA | NA | CASMRDTEAFF | TGTGCCTCTATGAGGGACACTGAAGCTTTCTTT
TRBJ2-7 | TRBV2 | few | NA | CAGQRARYEQYF | TGTGCCGGACAACGGGCTAGATACGAGCAGTACTTC
TRBJ1-1 | TRBV5-4 | NA | NA | CASSLEQGKVGAFF | TGTGCCAGCAGCTTGGAGCAGGGGAAGGTCGGAGCTTTCTTT